These 26 T cell receptor beta chains share one sample of origin, sequenced in a study of beta chain features in type 1 diabetes. The isolated RNA, all of it, was reverse transcribed, so expressed TCRB transcripts were what got sequenced. Assay: immunoSEQ multiplex PCR; the TCRdb copy retains only in-frame clones and omits some. The table shows 150,000 to 200,000 clones, with approximately 8.4% occurring only once. The sample consisted of central memory CD4+ T cells from blood. The receptor source for this set is a woman aged 18-29 years in good health.

This rearrangement joins TRBV5-1 to TRBJ1-2; the D gene is possibly TRBD1 (5 bases). CDR1 SGHRS and CDR2 YFSETQ come from the germline V gene. CDR3 length equals 13 residues. V was clipped by 0 bases and J by 3 bases, with 6 bases between them. The CDR3 region has the DNA TGCGCCAGCAGCTTGGGGGGCGACTATGGCTACACCTTC. This gives the protein CASSLGGDYGYTF.

J is TRBJ2-5 and V is TRBV28, with TRBD2 matching over 8 bases. The length of the CDR3 is 15 residues. Germline V lookup: CDR1 MDHEN, CDR2 SYDVKM. Trimming removed 4 bases from V and 3 bases from J; junction bases left unmatched: 7. CDR3 bases: TGTGCCAGCAGTTCGAAAGCGGGAGCGGAAGAGACCCAGTACTTC. Amino acids: CASSSKAGAEETQYF.

This clone appeared a few times. The same CDR3 can be traced to other DNA sequences in this sample. The genes are TRBV18 and TRBJ2-7; 11 bases are a match to TRBD1. Per the germline V gene, CDR1 is KGHSH and CDR2 is LQKENI. Trimming at V came to 3 bases and at J to 3 bases, leaving 4 bases not matched to a gene. CDR3 length: 15 residues. Written as DNA, the CDR3 is TGTGCCAGCTCACCCTCCGGGACAGGGGGCTACGAGCAGTACTTC. Translating gives CASSPSGTGGYEQYF.

This rearrangement joins TRBV7-2 to TRBJ1-2; D may be TRBD1 (5 bases). Trimming removed 4 bases from V and 1 base from J, with 10 bases in between. The CDR3 runs to 14 residues. In germline, CDR1 is SGHTA, CDR2 FQGNSA. The CDR3 loop is CASSSRQSNYGYTF. CDR3 sequence (DNA): TGTGCCAGCAGCTCAAGACAGAGTAACTATGGCTACACCTTC.

This clone was counted a few times. This sequence joins TRBV6-5 and TRBJ2-5; 8 bases map to TRBD1. The CDR3 has 13 amino acids. Looked up from germline, CDR1 is MNHEY and CDR2 is SVGAGI. J lost 5 bases, V lost 2 bases, and 1 base had no gene match. In nucleotides, the CDR3 is TGTGCCAGCAGTTACCAGGGGGCGGAGACCCAGTACTTC. Translated, it gives CASSYQGAETQYF.

This clone was seen a few times. The rearrangement uses TRBV4-1 and TRBJ2-3, with 9 bases matching TRBD2. Trimming took 0 bases from V and 2 from J; bases not matched to a gene: 6. Per germline, CDR1 MGHRA and CDR2 YSYEKL. This CDR3 spans 17 amino acids. Written as DNA, the CDR3 is TGCGCCAGCAGCCAAGACCTCGCGGGAGGGTCCACAGATACGCAGTATTTT. Residues: CASSQDLAGGSTDTQYF.

This clone appeared a few times. CDR3 in DNA: TGTGCCAGCTCACCTTACCAGGGTGTGGACACTGAAGCTTTCTTT. It encodes CASSPYQGVDTEAFF. This chain connects TRBV18 to TRBJ1-1; D possibly corresponds to TRBD1 (5 bases). Germline V lookup: CDR1 KGHSH, CDR2 LQKENI. V was pared by 3 bases and J by 3 bases, with 14 bases between. The CDR3 has 15 amino acids. Looking up the rest from reference TRBV18 and TRBJ1-1 gives the full variable domain: NAGVMQNPRHLVRRRGQEARLRCSPMKGHSHVYWYRQLPEEGLKFMVYLQKENIIDESGMPKERFSAEFPKEGPSILRIQQVVRGDSAAYFCASSPYQGVDTEAFFGQGTRLTVV.

The CDR3 coding sequence is TGTGCCAGCAGCCTAGTCATCCGGGAAGGCGAGTACTTC. Its protein product is CASSLVIREGEYF. This chain connects TRBV2 to TRBJ2-7, with D possibly TRBD2 on 5 matching bases. Germline values: CDR1 SNHLY, CDR2 FYNNEI. The CDR3 has 13 residues. V was shortened by 6 bases and J by 11 bases, with 20 bases between the two germline ends.

V gene TRBV5-5 combines with J gene TRBJ1-5; D unclear. Trimming shortened V by 0 bases and J by 5 bases, and 12 bases separated the two germline ends. The germline V gene encodes CDR1 SGHKS and CDR2 YYEKEE (reference sequence). The CDR3 has 15 residues. CDR3 in DNA: TGTGCCAGCAGCTTGGACGGAGATACCCATCAGCCCCAGCATTTT. Translating gives CASSLDGDTHQPQHF.

The rearrangement uses TRBV11-2 and TRBJ1-6; 7 bases agree with TRBD1. CDR1 and CDR2 from the germline V gene are SGHAT and FQNNGV. The CDR3 covers 14 residues. The J segment lost 7 bases and the V segment lost 4 bases, leaving 4 bases of the junction unmatched. The chain's CDR3 is CASSSTGQNSPLHF. CDR3 nucleotides: TGTGCCAGCAGCTCGACAGGGCAGAATTCACCCCTCCACTTT.

This clone came up a few times. The V gene is TRBV9, the J gene TRBJ2-7; 15 bases align to TRBD2. Germline V lookup: CDR1 SGDLS, CDR2 YYNGEE. The CDR3 totals 18 residues. The ends lost 3 bases at V and 2 bases at J; junction bases unmatched: 9. CDR3 in DNA: TGTGCCAGCAGCGCATCTGGGGGACTAGCGGGGGGTGCCTACGAGCAGTACTTC. Its protein is CASSASGGLAGGAYEQYF.

This clone has a handful of counts. The rearrangement joins TRBV7-6 to TRBJ1-2, with TRBD1 matching over 12 bases. Trimming removed 0 bases from V and 6 bases from J; junction bases left unmatched: 8. This CDR3 contains 17 residues. CDR1 is SGHVS, CDR2 FNYEAQ, per germline. Here the CDR3 reads CASSLAGRDRGRDGYTF. The CDR3, as DNA: TGTGCCAGCAGCTTAGCGGGGAGGGACAGGGGGCGCGATGGCTACACCTTC. Filled out from reference TRBV7-6 and TRBJ1-2, the complete variable domain reads GAGVSQSPRYKVTKRGQDVALRCDPISGHVSLYWYRQALGQGPEFLTYFNYEAQQDKSGLPNDRFSAERPEGSISTLTIQRTEQRDSAMYRCASSLAGRDRGRDGYTFGSGTRLTVV.

This clone has only a few counts. Germline is not matched at one junction end, which may reflect a read error. The V and J genes are TRBV7-7 and TRBJ2-5; 10 nucleotides match TRBD1. This CDR3 has 14 residues. Germline CDR1 is SSHAT and CDR2 is FNYEAQ (reference sequence). CDR3 region: CASSSGTGVETQYF. The CDR3 DNA is TGTGCTAGCAGCTCCGGGACAGGGGTAGAGACCCAGTACTTC.

In this sample, this clone turned up a few times. The V call is TRBV6-5, the J call TRBJ2-7; TRBD2 agrees at 13 bases. CDR3 size: 15 residues. V shed 5 bases and J 6 bases; nucleotides not matched to a gene: 7. Germline values: CDR1 MNHEY, CDR2 SVGAGI. CDR3 amino acids: CASSPGTSGTGEQYF. DNA of the CDR3: TGTGCCAGCAGTCCCGGGACTAGCGGGACCGGCGAGCAGTACTTC.

The V and J genes are TRBV2 and TRBJ1-1; D is perhaps TRBD1 (5 bases). CDR3 length: 13 amino acids. Trimming took off 4 bases at V and 0 bases at J, with 6 bases between the two ends. CDR1 and CDR2 from the germline V gene are SNHLY and FYNNEI. CDR3 region: CASSAGMNTEAFF. The CDR3 coding sequence is TGTGCCAGCAGTGCAGGGATGAACACTGAAGCTTTCTTT.

The CDR3 DNA follows: TGTGCCAGCAGCCCACGGACTAGCGGGAGTTACAATGAGCAGTTCTTC. It yields the protein CASSPRTSGSYNEQFF. The chain has TRBV14 and TRBJ2-1, with 13 bases that match TRBD2. Losses at the gene ends were 4 bases for V and 4 bases for J; bases not matched to a gene: 4. Germline CDR1 and CDR2: SGHDN and FVKESK. The CDR3 length is 16 residues.

This clone was picked up a small number of times. The chain is built from TRBV6-6 and TRBJ2-7; D is undetermined. The length of the CDR3 is 12 residues. CDR1 and CDR2 from the germline V gene are MNHNY and SVGAGI (reference sequence). V shed 5 bases and J shed 4 bases, with 9 bases lying between them. The CDR3 DNA follows: TGTGCCAGCAGTACTACCCGTTACGAGCAGTACTTC. Residues: CASSTTRYEQYF.

J is TRBJ1-5 and V is TRBV12-5, with TRBD1 as a possible D gene (5 bases). The CDR3 runs to 16 residues. Trimming cost V 4 bases and J 4 bases, with 17 bases left between them. The V gene's germline CDR1 is LGHNT and CDR2 FRNRAP. CDR3 DNA: TGTGCTAGTGGTTCCCGGGGACTGGGAGGGAATCAGCCCCAGCATTTT. Protein product: CASGSRGLGGNQPQHF. Full variable domain (outside the CDR3, taken from reference TRBV12-5 and TRBJ1-5): DARVTQTPRHKVTEMGQEVTMRCQPILGHNTVFWYRQTMMQGLELLAYFRNRAPLDDSGMPKDRFSAEMPDATLATLKIQPSEPRDSAVYFCASGSRGLGGNQPQHFGDGTRLSIL.

This clone was observed a handful of times. This sequence joins TRBV30 and TRBJ1-2; D gene unclear. Trimming took off 6 bases at V and 5 bases at J, with 19 bases between the two ends. From germline, CDR1 is GTSNPN and CDR2 SVGIG (reference sequence). CDR3 length: 14 amino acids. CDR3 region: CACPPPSGSYGYTF. The CDR3 DNA is TGTGCCTGCCCCCCTCCGTCTGGGAGTTATGGCTACACCTTC.

This clone has just a few counts. The chain links TRBV7-2 to TRBJ2-5; 8 bases are shared with TRBD2. J gave up 1 base and V 7 bases, and 17 bases lay outside the gene matches. Germline V CDR1 and CDR2: SGHTA, FQGNSA. The CDR3 has 18 amino acids. In DNA form, the CDR3 reads TGTGCCAGCAACCTTGGGGAAGGAGCGGGAGCCCTCCAAGAGACCCAGTACTTC. Amino acid sequence: CASNLGEGAGALQETQYF.

This chain uses TRBV29-1 with TRBJ2-7; maybe TRBD2 (6 bases). Trimming pared 6 bases from V and 2 bases from J, leaving 8 bases between. The germline gives CDR1 SQVTM, CDR2 ANQGSEA. The CDR3 is 11 amino acids. CDR3 region: CSVGEAYEQYF. CDR3 in DNA: TGCAGCGTCGGGGAGGCCTACGAGCAGTACTTC.

V is TRBV5-1 and J is TRBJ2-2; 7 positions agree with TRBD2. This CDR3 has 14 amino acids. V lost 5 bases and J lost 2; bases outside the gene matches: 3. CDR1 is SGHRS, CDR2 YFSETQ, per germline. CDR3 loop: CASRGGPNTGELFF. Here the CDR3 DNA reads TGCGCCAGCAGGGGAGGGCCCAACACCGGGGAGCTGTTTTTT. The full variable domain, completed using reference TRBV5-1 and TRBJ2-2, is KAGVTQTPRYLIKTRGQQVTLSCSPISGHRSVSWYQQTPGQGLQFLFEYFSETQRNKGNFPGRFSGRQFSNSRSEMNVSTLELGDSALYLCASRGGPNTGELFFGEGSRLTVL.

This clone was seen a few times. The gene calls are TRBV25-1 and TRBJ1-2; no firm D call. Germline CDR1 is MGHDK and CDR2 is SYGVNS. Trimming took off 6 bases at V and 5 bases at J, with 7 bases between the two ends. CDR3 size: 11 residues. CDR3 region: CASSNGYGYTF. The CDR3 DNA follows: TGTGCCAGCAGCAACGGTTATGGCTACACCTTC.

This clone was seen repeatedly, ten times or more. The V and J genes are TRBV29-1 and TRBJ1-2; a weak D match, TRBD1 (5 bases). Trimming removed 8 bases at V and 7 bases at J, with 20 bases between. The CDR3 has 13 amino acids. Germline V CDR1 and CDR2: SQVTM, ANQGSEA. DNA for the CDR3: TGCAGCACCGGAGGGGTGCAGGGTGCTGGCTACACCTTC. Its translation: CSTGGVQGAGYTF.

Only a few counts were recorded for this clone. The chain joins TRBV4-2 to TRBJ1-4, with TRBD1 as a possible D gene (5 bases). The V gene lost 4 bases and the J gene lost 0 bases, with 15 bases spanning the gap. From germline, CDR1 is LGHNA and CDR2 YNFKEQ. This CDR3 has 17 residues. CDR3 residues: CASSLNAGRPTNEKLFF. CDR3 DNA: TGTGCCAGCAGCCTCAATGCGGGACGGCCAACTAATGAAAAACTGTTTTTT.

This sequence joins TRBV19 and TRBJ1-4; D remains ambiguous. Deletions cut 4 bases from V and 8 bases from J, with 8 bases between. The CDR3 contains 12 residues. The germline CDR1 and CDR2 sequences are LNHDA and SQIVND (reference sequence). The CDR3 here is CASSSLREKLFF. The CDR3 region has the DNA TGTGCCAGTAGTAGTCTACGAGAAAAACTGTTTTTT. Variable domain in full (rest from reference TRBV19 and TRBJ1-4): DGGITQSPKYLFRKEGQNVTLSCEQNLNHDAMYWYRQDPGQGLRLIYYSQIVNDFQKGDIAEGYSVSREKKESFPLTVTSAQKNPTAFYLCASSSLREKLFFGSGTQLSVL.